These T cell receptor beta chains were read from a single sample in a study of T cell responses to AZD1222 COVID-19 vaccine. Here immunoSEQ multiplex PCR was the method, and the copy in TCRdb shows in-frame clones only, minus some. This sample has about 120,000 clones, with around 89% found just once. Specimen: peripheral blood, collected on day 0 of AZD1222 vaccination. Source of these receptors: an adult in good health. CDR3s include the opening cysteine and the closing phenylalanine or tryptophan. D genes are given only for firm matches. Where a row states a size, it is once, few, many or the class of an expanded clone; other rows omit it.

V	D	size	J	DNA	CDR3
TRBV29-1	NA	NA	TRBJ2-5	TGCAGCGTTGAAAGGACAGAAGAGACCCAGTACTTC	CSVERTEETQYF
TRBV5-8	NA	NA	TRBJ1-2	TGTGCCAGCAGCGTCGGGACCTGGGACTATGGCTACACCTTC	CASSVGTWDYGYTF
TRBV7-2	TRBD1	NA	TRBJ1-1	TGTGCCATTAGGACAGGGTACGAAGCTGAAGCTTTCTTT	CAIRTGYEAEAFF
TRBV10-2	NA	NA	TRBJ2-1	TGCGCCAGCAGTGATCCTACTGAGAATGAGCAGTTCTTC	CASSDPTENEQFF
TRBV6-5	TRBD2	NA	TRBJ2-5	TGTGCCAGCAGTACCGGGACTAGCCAGACCCAGTACTTC	CASSTGTSQTQYF
TRBV6-5	NA	NA	TRBJ1-2	TGTGCCAGCAGTTCCCCGACGTATGGCTACACCTTC	CASSSPTYGYTF
TRBV28	TRBD1	NA	TRBJ1-5	TGTGCCAGCTCACGTCGGTACAGGGGACTAAGTCAGCCCCAGCATTTT	CASSRRYRGLSQPQHF
TRBV19	NA	once	TRBJ1-6	TGTGCCAGTAGTACCGACGGCGTCCAGCCCCTCCACTTT	CASSTDGVQPLHF
TRBV12-3/TRBV12-4	TRBD2	NA	TRBJ2-1	TGTGCCAGCAAGGAGAGCGGGGGGCTTGAGCAGTTCTTC	CASKESGGLEQFF
TRBV2	NA	NA	TRBJ2-5	TGTGCCAGCAGATGGCGAGGGGAGACCCAGTACTTC	CASRWRGETQYF
TRBV3-1/TRBV3-2	NA	NA	TRBJ1-1	TGTGCCAGCAGCCTTAAAAGAGGGGGCACTGAAGCTTTCTTT	CASSLKRGGTEAFF
TRBV19	NA	NA	TRBJ1-2	TGTGCCAGTAGTGTTATACTCAGGGGCGCGGGCTATGGCTACACCTTC	CASSVILRGAGYGYTF
TRBV3-1/TRBV3-2	NA	NA	TRBJ1-2	TGTGCCAGCAGCCGGGACTCTAACTATGGCTACACCTTC	CASSRDSNYGYTF
TRBV10-3	NA	NA	TRBJ1-5	TGTGCCATCAGTGAGTCGATATCGGGGACTCAGCCCCAGCATTTT	CAISESISGTQPQHF
TRBV7-9	NA	NA	TRBJ1-2	TGTGCCAGCAGCTTAGACGGGGTTGGCTACACCTTC	CASSLDGVGYTF
TRBV5-1	NA	NA	TRBJ2-7	TGCGCCAGCAGTTGGAGGGGGGGCCCGTACGAGCAGTACTTC	CASSWRGGPYEQYF
TRBV19	NA	NA	TRBJ1-4	TGTGCCAGTAGTTCCGGGGATGAAAAACTGTTTTTT	CASSSGDEKLFF
TRBV29-1	NA	NA	TRBJ1-2	TGCAGCGTAGAGGACTCACGCTATGGCTACACCTTC	CSVEDSRYGYTF
TRBV6-5	NA	few	TRBJ1-2	TGTGCCAGCATCCAGAACGGAGTACTCTATGGCTACACCTTC	CASIQNGVLYGYTF
TRBV9	TRBD2	once	TRBJ2-3	TGTGCCAGCAGCCCAACTAGCGGGGGGGATACGCAGTATTTT	CASSPTSGGDTQYF
TRBV7-2	NA	NA	TRBJ1-1	TGTGCCAGCAGCCGCATATCCAGGGACCCTGAAGCTTTCTTT	CASSRISRDPEAFF
TRBV18	NA	NA	TRBJ1-1	TGTGCCAGCTCAACTAATATGAACACTGAAGCTTTCTTT	CASSTNMNTEAFF
TRBV12-3/TRBV12-4	NA	NA	TRBJ1-1	TGTGCCAGCAGTTTGAAGGGCCACACTGAAGCTTTCTTT	CASSLKGHTEAFF
TRBV12-5	NA	NA	TRBJ2-5	TGTGCTAGTGGTACTGGGCAAGTAGCGGACTTACAAGAGACCCAGTACTTC	CASGTGQVADLQETQYF